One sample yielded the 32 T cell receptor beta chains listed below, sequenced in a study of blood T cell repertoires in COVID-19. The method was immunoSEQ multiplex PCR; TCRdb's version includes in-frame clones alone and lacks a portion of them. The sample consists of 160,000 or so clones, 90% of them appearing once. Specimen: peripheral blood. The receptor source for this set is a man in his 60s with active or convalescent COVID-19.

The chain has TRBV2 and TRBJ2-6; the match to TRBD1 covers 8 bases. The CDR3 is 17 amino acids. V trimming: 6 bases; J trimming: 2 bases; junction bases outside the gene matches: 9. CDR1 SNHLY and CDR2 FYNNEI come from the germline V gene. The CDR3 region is CASRTGVFRTGANVLTF. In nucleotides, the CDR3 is TGTGCCAGCAGGACAGGGGTTTTCCGCACTGGGGCCAACGTCCTGACTTTC.

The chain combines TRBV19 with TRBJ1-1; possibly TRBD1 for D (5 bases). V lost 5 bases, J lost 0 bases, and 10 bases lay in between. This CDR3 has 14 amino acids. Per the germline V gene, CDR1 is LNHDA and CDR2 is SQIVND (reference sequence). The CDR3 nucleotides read TGTGCCAGTAGTGCCCCGGGGGTGAACACTGAAGCTTTCTTT. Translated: CASSAPGVNTEAFF.

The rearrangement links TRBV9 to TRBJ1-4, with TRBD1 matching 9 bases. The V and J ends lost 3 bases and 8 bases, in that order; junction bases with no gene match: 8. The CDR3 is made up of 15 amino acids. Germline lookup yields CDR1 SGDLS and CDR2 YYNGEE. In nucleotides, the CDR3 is TGTGCCAGCAGCGCGAACAGGGGGCCGGACGAAAAACTGTTTTTT. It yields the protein CASSANRGPDEKLFF.

CDR3 in amino acids: CASSGQFNYGYTF. The CDR3 DNA reads as TGTGCCAGCAGTGGACAGTTCAACTATGGCTACACCTTC. The chain couples TRBV2 to TRBJ1-2; D may be TRBD1 (5 bases). CDR3 size: 13 residues. Per the germline V gene, CDR1 is SNHLY and CDR2 is FYNNEI. V was trimmed by 4 bases and J by 2 bases, leaving 8 bases between them.

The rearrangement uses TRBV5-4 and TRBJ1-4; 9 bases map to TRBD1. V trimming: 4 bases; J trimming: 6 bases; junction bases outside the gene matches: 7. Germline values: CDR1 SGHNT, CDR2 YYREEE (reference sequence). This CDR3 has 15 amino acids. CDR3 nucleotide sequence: TGTGCCAGCAGCGGGAGGACAGGGGAGGATGAAAAACTGTTTTTT. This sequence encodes CASSGRTGEDEKLFF.

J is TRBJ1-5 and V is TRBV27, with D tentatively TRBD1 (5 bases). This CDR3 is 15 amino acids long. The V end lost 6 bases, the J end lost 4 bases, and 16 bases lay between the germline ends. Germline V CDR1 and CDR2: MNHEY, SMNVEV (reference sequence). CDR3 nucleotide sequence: TGTGCCAGCAGCCAAGACAGAATAGGGAATCAGCCCCAGCATTTT. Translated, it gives CASSQDRIGNQPQHF.

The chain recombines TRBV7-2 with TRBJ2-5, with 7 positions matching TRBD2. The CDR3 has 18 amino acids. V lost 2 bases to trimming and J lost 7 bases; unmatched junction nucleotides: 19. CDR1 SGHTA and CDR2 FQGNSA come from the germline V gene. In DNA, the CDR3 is TGTGCCAGCAGCTTAATGGGGGACGGGAGCGGGGCTGGTGGGACCCAGTACTTC. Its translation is CASSLMGDGSGAGGTQYF.

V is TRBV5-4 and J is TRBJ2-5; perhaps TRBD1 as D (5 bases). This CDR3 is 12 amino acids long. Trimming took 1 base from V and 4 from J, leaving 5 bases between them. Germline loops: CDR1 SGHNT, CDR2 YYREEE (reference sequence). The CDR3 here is CASSLQGETQYF. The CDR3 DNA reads TGTGCCAGCAGCTTGCAGGGAGAGACCCAGTACTTC.

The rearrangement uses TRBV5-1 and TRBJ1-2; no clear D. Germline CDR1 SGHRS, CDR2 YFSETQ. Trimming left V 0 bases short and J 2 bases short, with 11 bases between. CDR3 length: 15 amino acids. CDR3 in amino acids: CASSLEITGNYGYTF. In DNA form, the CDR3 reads TGCGCCAGCAGCTTGGAGATCACGGGGAACTATGGCTACACCTTC.

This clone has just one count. The chain's CDR3 is CASTYSDSSPYEQYF. DNA for the CDR3: TGTGCCAGCACCTATTCGGACAGCAGCCCCTACGAGCAGTACTTC. The chain joins TRBV6-6 to TRBJ2-7; possibly TRBD1 for D (6 bases). Germline V CDR1 and CDR2: MNHNY, SVGAGI (reference sequence). V was clipped by 7 bases and J by 2 bases, with 18 bases between them. There are 15 residues in the CDR3.

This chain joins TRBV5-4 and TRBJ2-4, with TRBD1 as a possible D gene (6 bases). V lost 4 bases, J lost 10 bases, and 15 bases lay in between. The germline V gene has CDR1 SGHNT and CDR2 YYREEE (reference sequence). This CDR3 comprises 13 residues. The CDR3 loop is CASSGQREGIQYF. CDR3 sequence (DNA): TGTGCCAGCAGCGGACAGAGAGAAGGGATTCAGTACTTC.

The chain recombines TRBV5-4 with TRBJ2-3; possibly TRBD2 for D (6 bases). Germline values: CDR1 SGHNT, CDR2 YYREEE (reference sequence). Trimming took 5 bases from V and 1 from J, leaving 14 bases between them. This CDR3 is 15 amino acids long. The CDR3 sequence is CASSPVRERTDTQYF. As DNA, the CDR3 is TGTGCCAGCAGTCCCGTTCGGGAGCGCACAGATACGCAGTATTTT.

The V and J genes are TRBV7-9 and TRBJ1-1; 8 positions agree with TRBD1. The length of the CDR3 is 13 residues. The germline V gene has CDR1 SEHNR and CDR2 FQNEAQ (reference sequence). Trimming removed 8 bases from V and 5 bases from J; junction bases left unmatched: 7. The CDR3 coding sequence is TGTGCCAGCCTTCGACAGGGGTGGACTGAAGCTTTCTTT. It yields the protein CASLRQGWTEAFF.

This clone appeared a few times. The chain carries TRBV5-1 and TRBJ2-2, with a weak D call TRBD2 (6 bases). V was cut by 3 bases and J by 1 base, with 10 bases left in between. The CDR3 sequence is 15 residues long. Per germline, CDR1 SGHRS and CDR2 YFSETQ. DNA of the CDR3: TGCGCCAGCAGCTGGGACTCCAGGAACACCGGGGAGCTGTTTTTT. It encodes CASSWDSRNTGELFF.

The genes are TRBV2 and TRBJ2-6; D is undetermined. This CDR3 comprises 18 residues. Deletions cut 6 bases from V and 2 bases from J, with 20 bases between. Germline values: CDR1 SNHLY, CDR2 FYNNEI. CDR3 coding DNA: TGTGCCAGCAGCTTCTTGAGACAAAAAACAACTGGGGCCAACGTCCTGACTTTC. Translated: CASSFLRQKTTGANVLTF.

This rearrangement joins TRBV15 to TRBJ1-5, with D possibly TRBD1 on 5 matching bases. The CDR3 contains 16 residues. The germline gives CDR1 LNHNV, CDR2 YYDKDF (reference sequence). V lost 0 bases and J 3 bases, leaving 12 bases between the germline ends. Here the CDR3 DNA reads TGTGCCACCAGCAGAGATCAGACAGCCATCAATCAGCCCCAGCATTTT. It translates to CATSRDQTAINQPQHF.

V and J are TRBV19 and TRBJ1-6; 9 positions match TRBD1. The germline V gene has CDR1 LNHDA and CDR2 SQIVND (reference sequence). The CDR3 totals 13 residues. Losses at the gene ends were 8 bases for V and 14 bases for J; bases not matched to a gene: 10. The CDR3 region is CASSIRDRVALHF. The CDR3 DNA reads TGTGCCAGTTCGATCAGGGACAGGGTGGCCCTCCACTTT. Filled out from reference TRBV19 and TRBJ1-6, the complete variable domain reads DGGITQSPKYLFRKEGQNVTLSCEQNLNHDAMYWYRQDPGQGLRLIYYSQIVNDFQKGDIAEGYSVSREKKESFPLTVTSAQKNPTAFYLCASSIRDRVALHFGNGTRLTVT.

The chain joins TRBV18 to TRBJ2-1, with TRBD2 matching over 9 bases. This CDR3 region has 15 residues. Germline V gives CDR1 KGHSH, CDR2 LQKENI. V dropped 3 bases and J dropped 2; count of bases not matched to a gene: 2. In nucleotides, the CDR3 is TGTGCCAGCTCACCTAGCGGGAGCGCCTACAATGAGCAGTTCTTC. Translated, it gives CASSPSGSAYNEQFF.

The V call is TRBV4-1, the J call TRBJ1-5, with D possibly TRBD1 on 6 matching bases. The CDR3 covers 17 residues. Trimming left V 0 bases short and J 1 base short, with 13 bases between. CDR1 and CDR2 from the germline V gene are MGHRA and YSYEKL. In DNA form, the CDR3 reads TGCGCCAGCAGCCAAGATGGGGGGGCCATAAGCAATCAGCCCCAGCATTTT. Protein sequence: CASSQDGGAISNQPQHF.

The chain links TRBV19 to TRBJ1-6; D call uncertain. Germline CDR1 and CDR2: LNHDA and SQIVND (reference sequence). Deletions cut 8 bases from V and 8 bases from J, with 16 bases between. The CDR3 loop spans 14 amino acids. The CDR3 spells CASHPGGRDSPLHF. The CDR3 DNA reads TGTGCCAGTCACCCCGGAGGTCGGGATTCACCCCTCCACTTT.

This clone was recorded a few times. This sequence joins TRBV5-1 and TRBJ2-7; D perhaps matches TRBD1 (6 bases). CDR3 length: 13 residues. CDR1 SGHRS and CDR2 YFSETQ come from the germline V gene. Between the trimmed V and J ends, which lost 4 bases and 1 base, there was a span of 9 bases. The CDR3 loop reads CASSMGTSYEQYF. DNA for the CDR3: TGCGCCAGCAGCATGGGGACATCCTACGAGCAGTACTTC.

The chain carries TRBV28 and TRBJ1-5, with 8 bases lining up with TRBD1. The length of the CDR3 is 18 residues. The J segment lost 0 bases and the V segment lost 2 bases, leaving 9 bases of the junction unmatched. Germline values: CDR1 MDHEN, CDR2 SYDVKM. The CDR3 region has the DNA TGTGCCAGCAGTTTACCGACAGGGGACCCAAATAGCAATCAGCCCCAGCATTTT. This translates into CASSLPTGDPNSNQPQHF. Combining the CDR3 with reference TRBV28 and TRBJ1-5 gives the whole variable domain DVKVTQSSRYLVKRTGEKVFLECVQDMDHENMFWYRQDPGLGLRLIYFSYDVKMKEKGDIPEGYSVSREKKERFSLILESASTNQTSMYLCASSLPTGDPNSNQPQHFGDGTRLSIL.

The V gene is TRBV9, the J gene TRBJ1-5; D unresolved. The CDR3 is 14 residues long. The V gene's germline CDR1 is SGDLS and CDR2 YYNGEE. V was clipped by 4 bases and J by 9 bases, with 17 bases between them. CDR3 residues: CASSPRERTGPQHF. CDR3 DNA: TGTGCCAGCAGCCCGCGGGAGCGGACGGGGCCCCAGCATTTT.

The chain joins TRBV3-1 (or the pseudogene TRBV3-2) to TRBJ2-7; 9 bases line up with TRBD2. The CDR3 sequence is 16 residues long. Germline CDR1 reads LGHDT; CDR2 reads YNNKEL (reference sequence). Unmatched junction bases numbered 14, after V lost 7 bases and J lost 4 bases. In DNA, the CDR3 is TGTGCCAGCACCACAAGTCCAGCGGGGGGCTTATACGAGCAGTACTTC. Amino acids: CASTTSPAGGLYEQYF.

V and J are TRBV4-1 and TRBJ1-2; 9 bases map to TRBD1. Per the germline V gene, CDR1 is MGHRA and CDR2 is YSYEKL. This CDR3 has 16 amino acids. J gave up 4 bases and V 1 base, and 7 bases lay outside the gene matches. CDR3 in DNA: TGCGCCAGCAGCCAAGTTAGTACAGGGGGCGGCTATGGCTACACCTTC. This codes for CASSQVSTGGGYGYTF.

The chain's CDR3 is CASSLAGGQGLGYTF. CDR3 nucleotide sequence: TGTGCCAGCAGCTTGGCCGGGGGACAGGGTCTTGGCTACACCTTC. The gene calls are TRBV5-4 and TRBJ1-2; 9 positions agree with TRBD1. Germline lookup yields CDR1 SGHNT and CDR2 YYREEE (reference sequence). This CDR3 has 15 amino acids. Trimming cost V 0 bases and J 7 bases; bases outside gene matches: 7.

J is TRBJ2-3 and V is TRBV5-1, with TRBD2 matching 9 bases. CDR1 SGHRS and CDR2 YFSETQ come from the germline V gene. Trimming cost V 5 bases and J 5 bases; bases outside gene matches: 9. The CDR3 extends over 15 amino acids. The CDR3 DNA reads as TGCGCCAGCAGATCCGCGCGGGGGGGCATAGATACGCAGTATTTT. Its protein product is CASRSARGGIDTQYF.

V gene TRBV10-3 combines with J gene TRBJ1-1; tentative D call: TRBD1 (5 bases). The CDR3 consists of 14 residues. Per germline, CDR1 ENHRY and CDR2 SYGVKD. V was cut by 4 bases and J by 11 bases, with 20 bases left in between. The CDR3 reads CAISAAGRVEEAFF. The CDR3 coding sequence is TGTGCCATCAGTGCCGCCGGCAGGGTTGAAGAGGCTTTCTTT.

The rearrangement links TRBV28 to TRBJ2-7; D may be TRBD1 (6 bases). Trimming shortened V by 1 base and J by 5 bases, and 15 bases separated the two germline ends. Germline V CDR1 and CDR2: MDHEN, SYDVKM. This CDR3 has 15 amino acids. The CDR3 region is CASSLYSGGRNEQYF. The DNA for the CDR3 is TGTGCCAGCAGTTTATATTCTGGGGGCCGAAACGAGCAGTACTTC.

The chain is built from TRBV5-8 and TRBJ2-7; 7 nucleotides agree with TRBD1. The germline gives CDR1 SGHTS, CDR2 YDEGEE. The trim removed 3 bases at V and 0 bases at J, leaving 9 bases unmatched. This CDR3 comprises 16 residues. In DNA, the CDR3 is TGTGCCAGCAGCTCCATTCGACAGGGCCCCTCCTACGAGCAGTACTTC. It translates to CASSSIRQGPSYEQYF.

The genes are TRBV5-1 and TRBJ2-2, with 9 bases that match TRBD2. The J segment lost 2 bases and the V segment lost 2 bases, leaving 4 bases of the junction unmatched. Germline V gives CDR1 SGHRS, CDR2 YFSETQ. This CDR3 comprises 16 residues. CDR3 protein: CASSFTSGQNTGELFF. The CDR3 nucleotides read TGCGCCAGCAGCTTCACTAGCGGGCAAAACACCGGGGAGCTGTTTTTT.

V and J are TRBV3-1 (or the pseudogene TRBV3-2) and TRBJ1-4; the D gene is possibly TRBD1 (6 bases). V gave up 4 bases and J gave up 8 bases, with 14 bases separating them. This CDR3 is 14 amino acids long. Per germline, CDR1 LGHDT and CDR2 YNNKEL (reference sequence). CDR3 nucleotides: TGTGCCAGCAGCCCACAGGGTCTGCAGGAAAAACTGTTTTTT. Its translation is CASSPQGLQEKLFF.